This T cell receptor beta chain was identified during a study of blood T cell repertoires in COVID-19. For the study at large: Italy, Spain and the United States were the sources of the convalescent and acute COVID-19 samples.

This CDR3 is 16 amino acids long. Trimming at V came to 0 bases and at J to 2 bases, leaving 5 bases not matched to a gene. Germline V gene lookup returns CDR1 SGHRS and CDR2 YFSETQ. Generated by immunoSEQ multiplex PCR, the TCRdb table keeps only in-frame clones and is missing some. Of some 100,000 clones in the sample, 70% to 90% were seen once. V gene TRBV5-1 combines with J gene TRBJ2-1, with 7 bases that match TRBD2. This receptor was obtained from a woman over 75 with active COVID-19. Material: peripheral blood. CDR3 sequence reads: CASSLVGGGTYNEQFF. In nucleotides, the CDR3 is TGCGCCAGCAGCTTGGTTGGGGGAGGGACCTACAATGAGCAGTTCTTC.